This T cell receptor beta chain appears in the sequencing data of a study of blood T cell repertoires in COVID-19. Study summary: Samples of COVID-19 (acute and convalescent) were obtained from the United States, Italy and Spain. The analysed material was cDNA or gDNA that came from T cells, B-cell-depleted T cells, or PBMCs.

This clone was counted many times. In the authors' workflow: Estimated nucleated cell counts came from reference gene primer amplification. Profiled with immunoSEQ multiplex PCR; TCRdb holds only in-frame clones, not every one. The D gene and trimming were derived from the DNA, and the V and J assignments and clone size from that table. Among some 150,000 clones listed, approximately 83% were seen once. The sequence was obtained from a man in his 70s with acute or convalescent COVID-19. Sequencing was done on a sample of peripheral blood.

The DNA of the CDR3 is TGTGCCAGCAGCCTGACTAGATCCGGGGAGCTGTTTTTT. Translating it yields CASSLTRSGELFF. The gene calls are TRBV6-2 or TRBV6-3 and TRBJ2-2; TRBD2 might be the D (6 bases). Germline-derived CDR1 and CDR2 are MNHEY and SVGEGT. The CDR3 contains 13 residues. V was clipped by 6 bases and J by 6 bases, with 11 bases between them.